These 21 T cell receptor beta chains share one sample of origin, sequenced in a study of vaccination and CD4 T cells after COVID-19. This sample's treatment: roughly 10-day PBMC culture with coronavirus spike peptide pools or control peptides (ViraFEST assay). No antigen has been assigned to these receptors. The Oncomine TCR Beta short-read assay was applied to DNA of cultured CD4+ T cells. TCRdb re-called the PCR reads through MiXCR, storing one row per CDR3 protein. The data show a few thousand distinct CDR3 sequences, with over 75% seen just once and 36% held by the top ten. The sample consisted of CD4+ T cells from blood, cultured in vitro. The receptors were sampled from a human donor who had recovered from COVID-19.

V is TRBV7-3 and J is TRBJ2-4, with D maybe TRBD2 (6 bases). V was cut by 4 bases and J by 0 bases, with 10 bases left in between. Germline CDR1 is SGHTA and CDR2 is FQGTGA. The CDR3 spans 15 residues. The DNA of the CDR3 is TGTGCCAGCAGCTCGGGGGTCTCAGCCAAAAACATTCAGTACTTC. Protein: CASSSGVSAKNIQYF.

This sequence joins TRBV27 and TRBJ1-6; D gene unclear. In germline, CDR1 is MNHEY, CDR2 SMNVEV (reference sequence). The CDR3 consists of 14 residues. Trimming took 8 bases from V and 1 from J, leaving 9 bases between them. The DNA of the CDR3 is TGTGCCAGCGCAGGTCTATCCTATAATTCACCCCTCCACTTT. It yields the protein CASAGLSYNSPLHF.

The J gene is TRBJ2-1, the V gene TRBV27; D might be TRBD1 or TRBD2, each matching 5 bases. This CDR3 has 15 amino acids. Trimming removed 6 bases at V and 1 base at J, with 13 bases between. Germline CDR1 and CDR2: MNHEY and SMNVEV (reference sequence). The CDR3, as DNA: TGTGCCAGCAGACGAATGGGGGAATCCTACAATGAGCAGTTCTTC. Translation gives CASRRMGESYNEQFF.

V gene TRBV21-1 combines with J gene TRBJ2-7; the table's D call, TRBD1, was not checked against the DNA. TRBV21-1 is reported as a pseudogene. The length of the CDR3 is 15 residues. The CDR3 DNA reads as TGTGCCGGCGAACGAAGAATTGGACAGGCCTACGAGCAGTACTTC. It encodes CAGERRIGQAYEQYF.

By share of the sample, this clonotype is large (0.1 to 1%). The chain uses TRBV5-5 and TRBJ2-7; a weak D match, TRBD1 (6 bases). Germline V gene sequence: CDR1 SGHKS, CDR2 YYEKEE (reference sequence). CDR3 length: 12 amino acids. The V end lost 4 bases, the J end lost 3 bases, and 8 bases lay between the germline ends. The CDR3 DNA reads TGTGCCAGCAGCGACAGGTTCTACGAGCAGTACTTC. Translating it yields CASSDRFYEQYF. The whole variable domain, filled in from reference TRBV5-5 and TRBJ2-7, reads DAGVTQSPTHLIKTRGQQVTLRCSPISGHKSVSWYQQVLGQGPQFIFQYYEKEERGRGNFPDRFSARQFPNYSSELNVNALLLGDSALYLCASSDRFYEQYFGPGTRLTVT.

V and J are TRBV2 and TRBJ2-3; the match to TRBD2 covers 7 bases. The CDR3 contains 15 residues. Germline V gene lookup returns CDR1 SNHLY and CDR2 FYNNEI. Unmatched junction bases numbered 9, after V lost 6 bases and J lost 3 bases. As DNA, the CDR3 is TGTGCCAGCAGATTGAGGGGCGGGGGAACAGATACGCAGTATTTT. Protein: CASRLRGGGTDTQYF.

This chain joins TRBV20-1 and TRBJ1-5, with 8 bases lining up with TRBD1. The V gene end was trimmed by 2 bases and the J gene end by 3 bases; junction bases not matched to a gene: 3. The CDR3 has 14 amino acids. CDR1 and CDR2 from the germline V gene are DFQATT and SNEGSKA (reference sequence). DNA for the CDR3: TGCAGTGCTAGAACGGGACAGGTCAATCAGCCCCAGCATTTT. Protein: CSARTGQVNQPQHF.

The chain uses TRBV6-1 and TRBJ2-7; 13 positions agree with TRBD2. The V gene end was trimmed by 6 bases and the J gene end by 2 bases; junction bases not matched to a gene: 4. The CDR3 runs 15 residues. Per germline, CDR1 MNHNS and CDR2 SASEGT. Here the CDR3 DNA reads TGTGCCAGCAGCCCGACTAGCGGGGGGACCTACGAGCAGTACTTC. It specifies CASSPTSGGTYEQYF.

This clonotype was seen a handful of times. The J gene is TRBJ2-1, the V gene TRBV11-2; 10 positions agree with TRBD1. The CDR3 is 15 residues long. Germline V CDR1 and CDR2: SGHAT, FQNNGV. Trimming took 3 bases from V and 6 from J; bases not matched to a gene: 5. CDR3 bases: TGTGCCAGCAGCTTTTCCGGACAGGGGGGCAATGAGCAGTTCTTC. Amino acids: CASSFSGQGGNEQFF.

The V call is TRBV7-8, the J call TRBJ1-5; no clear D gene. Germline CDR1 reads SGHVS; CDR2 reads FQNEAQ. Trimming removed 3 bases at V and 2 bases at J, with 17 bases between. The length of the CDR3 is 17 residues. The CDR3 spells CASSFASRAGGNQPQHF. The CDR3 DNA reads as TGTGCCAGCAGCTTTGCCAGTCGCGCGGGTGGCAATCAGCCCCAGCATTTT.

The chain is built from TRBV7-7 and TRBJ2-5; D might be TRBD2 (6 bases). CDR1 and CDR2 (germline): SSHAT, FNYEAQ (reference sequence). Trimming stripped 5 bases from V and 5 bases from J, with 15 bases between. CDR3 size: 14 residues. The DNA of the CDR3 is TGTGCCAGCAGCCATACCGGGAGCCTGGAGACCCAGTACTTC. Protein sequence: CASSHTGSLETQYF.

The chain uses TRBV7-2 and TRBJ1-5; D perhaps matches TRBD1 (6 bases). Germline values: CDR1 SGHTA, CDR2 FQGNSA. V was cut by 4 bases and J by 0 bases, with 13 bases left in between. The CDR3 runs 16 residues. The CDR3 DNA reads TGTGCCAGCAGCTCCGGACAGACCTATAGCAATCAGCCCCAGCATTTT. Encoded protein: CASSSGQTYSNQPQHF.

This clonotype was counted a single time. The rearrangement uses TRBV12-3 or TRBV12-4 and TRBJ2-5, with TRBD2 matching 9 bases. V shed 8 bases, J shed 1 base, and the junction held 8 bases outside the gene matches. The CDR3 loop spans 15 amino acids. CDR3 bases: TGTGCCAGCTCGAATAGCGGGGGCAGCCAAGAGACCCAGTACTTC. Its protein is CASSNSGGSQETQYF.

The rearrangement joins TRBV6-1 to TRBJ2-3, with 7 bases fitting TRBD2. Trimming at V came to 11 bases and at J to 5 bases, leaving 7 bases not matched to a gene. Germline CDR1 MNHNS, CDR2 SASEGT. The CDR3 extends over 12 amino acids. This CDR3 reads CASGLVGDTQYF. For the CDR3, the DNA is TGTGCCTCCGGACTAGTAGGAGATACGCAGTATTTT.

The V call is TRBV6-5, the J call TRBJ2-7; D remains unclear. V was clipped by 0 bases and J by 3 bases, with 15 bases between them. Germline CDR1 and CDR2: MNHEY and SVGAGI. CDR3 length equals 16 residues. The CDR3 spells CASSYSRLGPNYEQYF. The CDR3 DNA sequence: TGTGCCAGCAGTTACTCCCGTTTAGGGCCTAACTACGAGCAGTACTTC.

The chain combines TRBV7-2 with TRBJ1-5; D is unclear. This CDR3 contains 13 residues. Germline V gene data show CDR1 as SGHTA and CDR2 as FQGNSA. V was cut by 3 bases and J by 0 bases, with 3 bases left in between. CDR3 nucleotide sequence: TGTGCCAGCAGCTTTTTTAGCAATCAGCCCCAGCATTTT. Encoded protein: CASSFFSNQPQHF.

The chain is built from TRBV12-3 or TRBV12-4 and TRBJ2-4; D may correspond to TRBD1 or TRBD2 (5 bases each). This CDR3 is built from 13 residues. The ends were cut back, 5 bases at V and 3 bases at J, with 8 bases in the middle. CDR3: CASSPGRKNIQYF. As DNA, the CDR3 is TGTGCCAGCAGTCCGGGACGCAAAAACATTCAGTACTTC.

This clonotype was observed a single time. The chain employs TRBV2 and TRBJ1-2; D is undetermined. The CDR3 sequence is 14 residues long. Germline V gives CDR1 SNHLY, CDR2 FYNNEI. V lost 4 bases and J 3 bases, leaving 12 bases between the germline ends. The CDR3 nucleotides are TGTGCCAGCAGTGTCGACTCAGTGGACTATGGCTACACCTTC. Translated: CASSVDSVDYGYTF.

This sequence joins TRBV6-1 and TRBJ2-2; 7 bases map to TRBD1. Germline V gene data show CDR1 as MNHNS and CDR2 as SASEGT. The CDR3 contains 20 residues. J gave up 1 base and V 5 bases, and 19 bases lay outside the gene matches. The CDR3 here is CASSPRQGGSTRRNTGELFF. The CDR3, as DNA: TGTGCCAGCAGTCCCCGACAGGGTGGGTCGACCCGGAGGAACACCGGGGAGCTGTTTTTT.

This rearrangement joins TRBV20-1 to TRBJ2-7; no clear D gene. The CDR3 sequence is 14 residues long. Germline V CDR1 and CDR2: DFQATT, SNEGSKA (reference sequence). V was clipped by 5 bases and J by 2 bases, with 16 bases between them. In DNA form, the CDR3 reads TGCAGTGCTGTCCGGGCCACCGCACCCTACGAGCAGTACTTC. Translation: CSAVRATAPYEQYF.

The chain uses TRBV6-1 and TRBJ1-5; D unresolved. The V gene's germline CDR1 is MNHNS and CDR2 SASEGT. V was cut by 5 bases and J by 0 bases, with 5 bases left in between. The CDR3 is 13 residues long. For the CDR3, the DNA is TGTGCCAGCAGTAAAAATAGCAATCAGCCCCAGCATTTT. Its translation: CASSKNSNQPQHF.